In this sample, the clone carrying this T cell receptor (beta chain) turned up many times. Its antigen is undetermined. The sample belongs to a study of spatial heterogeneity in lung cancer. Study-level background: As counted in raw reads, each unique TCR and UMI combination appeared more than ten times on average.

Time point noted: sample taken at primary tumor resection. No cell sorting; template was whole RNA from tumor, lung tissue or PBMC. Every molecule of TCR cDNA had its own unique molecular identifier. One entry per CDR3 protein, called by TCRdb with MiXCR from the 5' RACE reads. The table includes more than 20,000 distinct CDR3 sequences, 9.5% to 15% detected once. Overall study findings and caveats: The appearance of ubiquitous expanded tumor TCRs in blood was greater at resection than follow-up.

V lost 2 bases and J lost 4; bases outside the gene matches: 3. Germline V CDR1 and CDR2: MNHEY, SMNVEV (reference sequence). CDR3 length: 17 amino acids. The clonotype originates from a female donor with early-stage non-small cell lung cancer. The sample was PBMCs, taken at surgery. The chain joins TRBV27 to TRBJ2-1; 15 bases are shared with TRBD2. As DNA, the CDR3 is TGTGCCAGCAGTTTACGGACTAGCGGGGGGGCATACAATGAGCAGTTCTTC. Translation: CASSLRTSGGAYNEQFF.